These 18 T cell receptor beta chains were all obtained from the same sample, sequenced in a study of shared clonotypes between healthy human individuals. Terminally differentiated effector memory CD45RA+ cells were excluded by CCR7 positive selection of CD45RO-negative cells. Clones were read by immunoSEQ multiplex PCR, and TCRdb kept only the in-frame ones, dropping some. This repertoire shows 550,000 to 750,000 clones, about 90% found once; its top ten account for approximately 24%. The sequenced material came from naive CD8+ T cells sorted from blood. Receptor source: a man aged 25 to 45 in good health.

The chain employs TRBV27 and TRBJ1-1; D unresolved. Germline values: CDR1 MNHEY, CDR2 SMNVEV (reference sequence). CDR3 length equals 13 residues. Trimming shortened V by 4 bases and J by 0 bases, and 6 bases separated the two germline ends. CDR3 DNA: TGTGCCAGCAGTTCGGGCATGAACACTGAAGCTTTCTTT. It encodes CASSSGMNTEAFF.

The rearrangement joins TRBV19 to TRBJ1-1, with 8 bases matching TRBD1. This CDR3 has 14 amino acids. CDR1 and CDR2 (germline): LNHDA, SQIVND (reference sequence). Trimming removed 4 bases from V and 6 bases from J; junction bases left unmatched: 7. CDR3: CASSTPDRVAEAFF. In DNA, the CDR3 is TGTGCCAGTAGTACACCGGACAGGGTTGCTGAAGCTTTCTTT.

The chain employs TRBV7-9 and TRBJ2-1, with D hard to call. Trimming removed 4 bases at V and 3 bases at J, with 13 bases between. CDR1 and CDR2 (germline): SEHNR, FQNEAQ (reference sequence). The CDR3 covers 15 residues. The CDR3 DNA is TGTGCCAGCAGCTCACCCGCCGATGGCTACAATGAGCAGTTCTTC. Translated, it gives CASSSPADGYNEQFF.

This CDR3 is CASSFGPTSPSTGELFF. DNA of the CDR3: TGTGCCAGCAGCTTCGGACCAACATCTCCTTCCACCGGGGAGCTGTTTTTT. The rearrangement links TRBV9 to TRBJ2-2; D unclear. Trimming took 4 bases from V and 4 from J, leaving 20 bases between them. The germline gives CDR1 SGDLS, CDR2 YYNGEE. The CDR3 totals 17 residues.

The chain has TRBV10-3 and TRBJ2-7; the match to TRBD2 covers 12 bases. Germline CDR1 ENHRY, CDR2 SYGVKD. There are 18 residues in the CDR3. CDR3 sequence reads: CAPSPLTSGRLGYYEQYF. CDR3 DNA sequence: TGTGCACCATCCCCCCTTACTAGCGGGAGGTTGGGCTACTACGAGCAGTACTTC.

The V gene is TRBV6-5, the J gene TRBJ2-5; 7 nucleotides match TRBD1. The V segment lost 7 bases and the J segment 4 bases; nucleotides outside the gene matches: 12. Germline CDR1 reads MNHEY; CDR2 reads SVGAGI. This CDR3 region has 15 residues. The chain's CDR3 is CASKSYRGTVETQYF. CDR3 bases: TGTGCCAGCAAATCTTACAGGGGAACTGTAGAGACCCAGTACTTC.

This clone was seen a few times. V usage is TRBV9 and J usage is TRBJ2-7, with D maybe TRBD1 (5 bases). Trimming removed 3 bases from V and 7 bases from J, with 20 bases in between. The germline CDR1 and CDR2 sequences are SGDLS and YYNGEE. This CDR3 has 15 amino acids. In nucleotides, the CDR3 is TGTGCCAGCAGCGCCGGACATGGAGATGGATTTGAGCAGTACTTC. This codes for CASSAGHGDGFEQYF. Full variable domain (rest looked up from reference TRBV9 and TRBJ2-7): DSGVTQTPKHLITATGQRVTLRCSPRSGDLSVYWYQQSLDQGLQFLIQYYNGEERAKGNILERFSAQQFPDLHSELNLSSLELGDSALYFCASSAGHGDGFEQYFGPGTRLTVT.

This chain uses TRBV7-9 with TRBJ2-5; 7 bases align to TRBD1. This CDR3 is 16 amino acids long. Germline lookup yields CDR1 SEHNR and CDR2 FQNEAQ (reference sequence). Germline trimming cut 5 bases from V and 1 base from J; bases unmatched to any gene: 10. The CDR3 DNA sequence: TGTGCCAGCAGCCCGGAAATGGGACAGCCCCAAGAGACCCAGTACTTC. Translated: CASSPEMGQPQETQYF.

This chain connects TRBV7-6 to TRBJ2-1, with D unresolved. The CDR3 is made up of 13 amino acids. Germline V gives CDR1 SGHVS, CDR2 FNYEAQ. Between the trimmed V and J ends, which lost 5 bases and 1 base, there was a span of 6 bases. The CDR3 reads CASSMASYNEQFF. For the CDR3, the DNA is TGTGCCAGCAGCATGGCTTCCTACAATGAGCAGTTCTTC.

With regard to this clone: The sample has other DNA sequences that encode this CDR3 too. The CDR3 loop reads CASSIDRLQPQHF. The CDR3 DNA follows: TGTGCCAGTAGTATAGACAGGCTCCAGCCCCAGCATTTT. This chain joins TRBV19 and TRBJ1-5; D ambiguous. The V end lost 0 bases, the J end lost 7 bases, and 7 bases lay between the germline ends. Germline CDR1 LNHDA, CDR2 SQIVND (reference sequence). The CDR3 covers 13 residues.

V gene TRBV7-9 combines with J gene TRBJ2-7; D perhaps matches TRBD1 (6 bases). Germline V lookup: CDR1 SEHNR, CDR2 FQNEAQ (reference sequence). Trimming stripped 5 bases from V and 4 bases from J, with 12 bases between. The CDR3 is 13 residues long. Here the CDR3 DNA reads TGTGCCAGCAGCACAGGACAGCTATACGAGCAGTACTTC. As protein: CASSTGQLYEQYF. The entire variable domain, with the rest obtained from reference TRBV7-9 and TRBJ2-7, is as follows: DTGVSQNPRHKITKRGQNVTFRCDPISEHNRLYWYRQTLGQGPEFLTYFQNEAQLEKSRLLSDRFSAERPKGSFSTLEIQRTEQGDSAMYLCASSTGQLYEQYFGPGTRLTVT.

The count of this clone is one. The V call is TRBV5-1, the J call TRBJ2-3, with TRBD1 matching over 9 bases. The germline V gene has CDR1 SGHRS and CDR2 YFSETQ. V gave up 4 bases and J gave up 6 bases; unmatched junction bases: 12. CDR3 length equals 16 residues. CDR3: CASSEDGTGSFDTQYF. The CDR3 region has the DNA TGCGCCAGCAGCGAAGACGGGACAGGGAGTTTTGATACGCAGTATTTT.

V and J are TRBV6-6 and TRBJ2-2, with D possibly TRBD1 on 5 matching bases. Per the germline V gene, CDR1 is MNHNY and CDR2 is SVGAGI (reference sequence). This CDR3 contains 14 residues. V lost 7 bases, J lost 0 bases, and 9 bases lay in between. Here the CDR3 DNA reads TGTGCCAGCAACCCACAGGCGAACACCGGGGAGCTGTTTTTT. Translating gives CASNPQANTGELFF.

This clone was recorded only once. This chain connects TRBV7-9 to TRBJ2-1; a weak D match, TRBD2 (9 bases). The CDR3 has 19 residues. From germline, CDR1 is SEHNR and CDR2 FQNEAQ (reference sequence). V was clipped by 6 bases and J by 7 bases, with 31 bases between them. The CDR3 is CASRSDRVGVASGTNEQFF. CDR3 coding DNA: TGTGCCAGCAGATCGGACAGGGTCGGCGTGGCTAGCGGGACAAATGAGCAGTTCTTC. Combining the CDR3 with reference TRBV7-9 and TRBJ2-1 gives the whole variable domain DTGVSQNPRHKITKRGQNVTFRCDPISEHNRLYWYRQTLGQGPEFLTYFQNEAQLEKSRLLSDRFSAERPKGSFSTLEIQRTEQGDSAMYLCASRSDRVGVASGTNEQFFGPGTRLTVL.

V usage is TRBV4-3 and J usage is TRBJ2-3; the match to TRBD2 covers 7 bases. This CDR3 has 17 residues. V lost 0 bases and J lost 3; bases outside the gene matches: 9. CDR1 is LGHNA, CDR2 YSLEER, per germline. The CDR3 reads CASSQDIGPGGTDTQYF. Here the CDR3 DNA reads TGCGCCAGCAGCCAAGATATTGGACCGGGAGGAACAGATACGCAGTATTTT.

The rearrangement joins TRBV4-1 to TRBJ2-1; 9 bases line up with TRBD2. Looked up from germline, CDR1 is MGHRA and CDR2 is YSYEKL. With V trimmed by 0 bases and J by 0 bases, 9 bases remained unmatched. This CDR3 comprises 19 residues. CDR3 region: CASSQDKFRTSVSYNEQFF. As DNA, the CDR3 is TGCGCCAGCAGCCAAGATAAGTTCCGGACTAGCGTCTCCTACAATGAGCAGTTCTTC.

This chain connects TRBV14 to TRBJ2-2; possibly TRBD1 for D (5 bases). CDR1 is SGHDN and CDR2 is FVKESK in the germline V gene. V shed 6 bases and J shed 5 bases, with 19 bases lying between them. The CDR3 is 16 residues long. The DNA of the CDR3 is TGTGCCAGCAGGACTGGGGCCGCGACGAGTACCGGGGAGCTGTTTTTT. Protein sequence: CASRTGAATSTGELFF.

This chain connects TRBV29-1 to TRBJ1-2; a weak D match, TRBD1 (5 bases). From germline, CDR1 is SQVTM and CDR2 ANQGSEA. Trimming left V 6 bases short and J 0 bases short, with 17 bases between. This CDR3 is 15 amino acids long. This CDR3 reads CSVADSLKSNYGYTF. CDR3 nucleotides: TGCAGCGTCGCTGACAGCCTAAAATCTAACTATGGCTACACCTTC.